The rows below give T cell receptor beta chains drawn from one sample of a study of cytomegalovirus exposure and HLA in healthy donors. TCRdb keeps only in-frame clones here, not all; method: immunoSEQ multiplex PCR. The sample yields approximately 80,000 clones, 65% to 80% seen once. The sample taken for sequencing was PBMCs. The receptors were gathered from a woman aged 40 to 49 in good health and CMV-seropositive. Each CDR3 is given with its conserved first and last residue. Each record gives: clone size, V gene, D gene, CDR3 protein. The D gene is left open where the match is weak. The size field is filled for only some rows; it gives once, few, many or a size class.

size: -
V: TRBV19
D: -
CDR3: CASSIVRGSTEAFF

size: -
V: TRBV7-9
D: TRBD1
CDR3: CASSSGTGFTYNEQFF

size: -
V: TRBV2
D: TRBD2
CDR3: CASSAGLAGTGELFF

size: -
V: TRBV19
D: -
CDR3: CASSIREQGRGYTF

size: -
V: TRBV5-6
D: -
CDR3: CASSMGSVSNQPQHF

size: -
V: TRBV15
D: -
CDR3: CATSRDAGPGNTIYF

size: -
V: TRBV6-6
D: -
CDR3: CASSYAQGRNTDTQYF

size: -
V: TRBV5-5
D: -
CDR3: CASSLASPGWGYTF

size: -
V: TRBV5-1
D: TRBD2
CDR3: CASSEAGGRTDTQYF

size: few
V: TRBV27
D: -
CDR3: CASNGPRLDEQFF

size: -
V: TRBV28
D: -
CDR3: CASSYGELVREQYF

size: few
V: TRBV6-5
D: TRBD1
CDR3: CASSFGTGGANVLTF

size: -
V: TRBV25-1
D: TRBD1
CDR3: CASSVTGGGHEKLFF

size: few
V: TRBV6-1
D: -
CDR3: CASTEGVRAKNIQYF

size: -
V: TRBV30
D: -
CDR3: CAWMRGPVDTQYF

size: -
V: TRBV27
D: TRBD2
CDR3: CASSLSSAGDEQYF

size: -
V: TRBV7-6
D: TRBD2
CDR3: CASSSGTSGSYEQYF

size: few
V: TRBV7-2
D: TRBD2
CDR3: CASSLGLAGTLAPKTQYF

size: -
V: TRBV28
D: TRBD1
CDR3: CASTQGGTGLSEQYF

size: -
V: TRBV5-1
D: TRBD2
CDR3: CASSLASGAYNEQFF

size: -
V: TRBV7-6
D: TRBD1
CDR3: CASSFRQGDSGELFF

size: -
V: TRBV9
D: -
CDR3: CASSPTNTEAFF

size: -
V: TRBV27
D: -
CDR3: CASSLSQGTDTQYF

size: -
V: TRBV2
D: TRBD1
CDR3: CASSEESTGKAFF

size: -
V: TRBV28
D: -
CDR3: CASTLGGFGYTF

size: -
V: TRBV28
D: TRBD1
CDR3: CASIPGQGASPLHF

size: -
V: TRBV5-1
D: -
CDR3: CASSRDSTNTEAFF

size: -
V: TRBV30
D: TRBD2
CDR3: CAWSVLAQLAGGPTTGELFF

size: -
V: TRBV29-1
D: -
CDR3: CSVEEGGQFFSYNEQFF

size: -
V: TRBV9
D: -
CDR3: CASSVRGLGEAFF